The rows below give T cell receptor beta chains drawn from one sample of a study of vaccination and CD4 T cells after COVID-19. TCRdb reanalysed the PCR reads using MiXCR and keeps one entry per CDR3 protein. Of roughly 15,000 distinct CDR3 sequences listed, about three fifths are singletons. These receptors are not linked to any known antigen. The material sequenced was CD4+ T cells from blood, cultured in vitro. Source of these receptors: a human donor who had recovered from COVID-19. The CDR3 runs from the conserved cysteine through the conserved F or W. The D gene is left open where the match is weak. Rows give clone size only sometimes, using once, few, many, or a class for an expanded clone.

DNA: TGTGCCAGCAGTTTTGGGAGAACGGATCAGCCCCAGCATTTT
CDR3: CASSFGRTDQPQHF
D: NA
size: few
J: TRBJ1-5
V: TRBV27

DNA: TGCGCCAGCAGCACGGGGACTAGCGGGTCCTACAATGAGCAGTTCTTC
CDR3: CASSTGTSGSYNEQFF
D: TRBD2
size: NA
J: TRBJ2-1
V: TRBV5-1

DNA: TGTGCCAGCAGTCCCCTACCGGGACAGGGACGATCTTCGTATGGCTACACCTTC
CDR3: CASSPLPGQGRSSYGYTF
D: TRBD1
size: few
J: TRBJ1-2
V: TRBV6-1

DNA: TGCAGTGTAGGTGACGCGACCTACGAGCAGTACTTC
CDR3: CSVGDATYEQYF
D: NA
size: NA
J: TRBJ2-7
V: TRBV20-1

DNA: TGTGCCAGCGTACCAGGGACGGGGTCAGGGACCCAGTACTTC
CDR3: CASVPGTGSGTQYF
D: NA
size: few
J: TRBJ2-5
V: TRBV2

DNA: TGTGCCACCCGGGGCAGGGTGGGCAGCATGAACACTGAAGCTTTCTTT
CDR3: CATRGRVGSMNTEAFF
D: NA
size: NA
J: TRBJ1-1
V: TRBV19

DNA: TGTGCCTGGGCCCCGGGACTAGCGGGGACCTACGAGCAGTACTTC
CDR3: CAWAPGLAGTYEQYF
D: TRBD2
size: NA
J: TRBJ2-7
V: TRBV30

DNA: TGTGCCAGCAGTCTAAAGGACAGAGGAAGTCAACAGCCCCAGCATTTT
CDR3: CASSLKDRGSQQPQHF
D: NA
size: few
J: TRBJ1-5
V: TRBV2

DNA: TGTGCCAGCAGTTCGGACGGAGCGATCATTTCACCCCTCCACTTT
CDR3: CASSSDGAIISPLHF
D: NA
size: NA
J: TRBJ1-6
V: TRBV27

DNA: TGTGCCAGCAGCTTAAGGCCCTCCGATAGCAATCAGCCCCAGCATTTT
CDR3: CASSLRPSDSNQPQHF
D: NA
size: NA
J: TRBJ1-5
V: TRBV7-6

DNA: TGCAGTGCCACTGAGCCGGGACAGGGGGCTTCACCCCTCCACTTT
CDR3: CSATEPGQGASPLHF
D: TRBD1
size: few
J: TRBJ1-6
V: TRBV20-1

DNA: TGTGCCAGCAGTGAAGGCAGGGTGATTTCACCCCTCCACTTT
CDR3: CASSEGRVISPLHF
D: NA
size: NA
J: TRBJ1-6
V: TRBV6-1

DNA: TGTGCCAGCAGCTTCATAAGTGGACAGGATAATTCACCCCTCCACTTT
CDR3: CASSFISGQDNSPLHF
D: TRBD1
size: NA
J: TRBJ1-6
V: TRBV7-8

DNA: TGTGCCACCAGTGGTACCACCGGGGAGCTGTTTTTT
CDR3: CATSGTTGELFF
D: NA
size: NA
J: TRBJ2-2
V: TRBV24-1

DNA: TGTGCCAGCAGCTTCGCAGGGGCTTTCGACGAGCAGTACTTC
CDR3: CASSFAGAFDEQYF
D: NA
size: NA
J: TRBJ2-7
V: TRBV7-9

DNA: TGTGCCAGTAGTATAGTGGGAAAAGAGACCCAGTACTTC
CDR3: CASSIVGKETQYF
D: NA
size: NA
J: TRBJ2-5
V: TRBV19

DNA: TGTGCCAGCAGCTATCGGGGCGTCGGTGAGCAGTTCTTC
CDR3: CASSYRGVGEQFF
D: NA
size: once
J: TRBJ2-1
V: TRBV7-2